Included here is one T cell receptor beta chain sequence, with context. Its antigen has not been determined. No per-base quality is available; no much larger clone lies one base away. CDR1 and CDR2, per the germline V gene, are MGHDK and SYGVNS. Reading from cysteine to phenylalanine, the CDR3 counts 15 amino acids. The read is trimmed to its CDR3 DNA, 45 bases read in frame from base 1. Trimming leaves V shorter by 0 bases and J shorter by 6 bases, with the junction holding 6 bases beyond the gene matches. Whole blood was collected in K2EDTA tubes by collaborating institutions according to the institutions' own protocols. For TCRbeta analysis, collaborator samples were shipped as frozen whole blood, as isolated PBMCs, or as DNA extracted from either sample type. The immunoSEQ Assay, a bias-controlled multiplex PCR, was used to amplify TCRbeta CDR3 regions from genomic DNA. In the source study's methods: Nucleated cell counts per sample were estimated from amplification of reference gene primers within the assay. Sequence reads were collapsed and filtered to measure the absolute abundance of every unique TCRbeta CDR3 rearrangement. For each sample, productive Simpson clonality was calculated as the square root of Simpson's diversity index across productive rearrangements. TCRdb obtained this table from immuneACCESS and retained in-frame rearrangements with V and J assigned. These tables miss some clones; where compared with another copy, unresolved V genes account for less than half of the shortfall, and the remainder is unexplained. D and trimming were read from the DNA, whereas the V and J calls and clone size are those reported in that table. For this sample there are 200,000 to 250,000 clones; approximately 81% appear just once. Of the sample, roughly 20% falls within the top ten clones.

This record belongs to a study of blood T cell repertoires in COVID-19 (dated by TCRdb to about 2020). Background for the entire study: Collaborator samples came from the United States, Italy and Spain and covered acute and convalescent phases of COVID-19. The prospective study material was composed of cDNA or gDNA derived from T cells, B-cell-depleted T cells, or PBMCs. The dataset comprised deeply sampled blood TCRbeta repertoires from subjects exposed to, actively infected with, or recovered from COVID-19. The repertoires were made available in a free public database intended to serve as a resource for research on the immune response to SARS-CoV-2. The samples were drawn from the first 160 participants of the ongoing ImmuneRACE study and from 950 to 1,500 subjects provided by 6 global collaborators. A de-identified subject ID, COVID-19 status, age in years and sex were almost always included in the sample metadata. Where available, HLA class I and class II types were obtained from metadata supplied by the sample provider rather than from assay-based typing. The paper's findings and limits, for the study overall: Clinical and demographic metadata were provided uncurated, with the amount varying by source and participant.

Sequenced: peripheral blood. Recombination connected TRBV25-1 to TRBJ2-3, with TRBD1 identical over 7 junction bases. This TCR came from a woman over 75 with active or convalescent COVID-19. For the CDR3, the sequence is CASSEYGTAFDTQYF. Here is the DNA: TGTGCCAGCAGTGAATATGGGACAGCCTTCGATACGCAGTATTTT.